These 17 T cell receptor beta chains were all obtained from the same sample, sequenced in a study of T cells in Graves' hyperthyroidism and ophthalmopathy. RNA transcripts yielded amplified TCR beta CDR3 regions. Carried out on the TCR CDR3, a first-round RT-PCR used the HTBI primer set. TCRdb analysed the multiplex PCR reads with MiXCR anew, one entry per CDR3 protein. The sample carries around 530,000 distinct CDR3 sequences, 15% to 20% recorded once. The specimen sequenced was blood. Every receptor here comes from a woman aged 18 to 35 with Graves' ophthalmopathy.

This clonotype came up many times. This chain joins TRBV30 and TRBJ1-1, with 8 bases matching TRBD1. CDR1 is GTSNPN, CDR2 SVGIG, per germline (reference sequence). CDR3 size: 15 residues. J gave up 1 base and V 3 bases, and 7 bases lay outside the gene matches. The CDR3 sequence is CAWRADDRGNTEAFF. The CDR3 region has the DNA TGTGCCTGGAGGGCAGATGACAGGGGGAACACTGAAGCTTTCTTT.

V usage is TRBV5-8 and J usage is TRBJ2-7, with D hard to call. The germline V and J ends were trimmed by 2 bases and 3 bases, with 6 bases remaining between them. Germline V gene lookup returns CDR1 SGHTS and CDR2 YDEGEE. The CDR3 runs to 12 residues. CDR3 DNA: TGTGCCAGCAGCTTTAGGAACTACGAGCAGTACTTC. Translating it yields CASSFRNYEQYF.

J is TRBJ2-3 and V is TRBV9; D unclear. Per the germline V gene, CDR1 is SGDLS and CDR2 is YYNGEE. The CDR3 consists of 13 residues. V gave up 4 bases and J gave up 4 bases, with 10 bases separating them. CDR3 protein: CASSNRLADTQYF. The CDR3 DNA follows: TGTGCCAGCAGCAACCGACTCGCAGATACGCAGTATTTT.

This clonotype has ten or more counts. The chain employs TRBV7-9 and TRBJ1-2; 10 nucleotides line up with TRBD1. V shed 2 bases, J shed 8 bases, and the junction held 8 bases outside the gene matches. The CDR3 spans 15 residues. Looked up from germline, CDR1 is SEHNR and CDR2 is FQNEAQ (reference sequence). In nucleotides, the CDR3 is TGTGCCAGCAGCTTAACCGGGACAGGGGAGGGAGGCTACACCTTC. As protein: CASSLTGTGEGGYTF.

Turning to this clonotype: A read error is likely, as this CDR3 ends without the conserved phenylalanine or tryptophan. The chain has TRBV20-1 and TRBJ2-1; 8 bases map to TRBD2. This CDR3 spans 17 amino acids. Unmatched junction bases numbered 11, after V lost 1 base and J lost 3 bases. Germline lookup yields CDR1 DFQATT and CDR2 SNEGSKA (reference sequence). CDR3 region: CSARALLSGNHYNEQFS. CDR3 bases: TGCAGTGCTAGAGCCCTCCTTAGCGGGAATCACTACAATGAGCAGTTCTCC.

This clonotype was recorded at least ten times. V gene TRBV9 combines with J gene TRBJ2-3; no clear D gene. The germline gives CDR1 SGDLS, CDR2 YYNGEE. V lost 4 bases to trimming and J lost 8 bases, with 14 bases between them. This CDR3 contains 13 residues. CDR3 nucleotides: TGTGCCAGCAGCCCAAACTGGTATAGTACGCAGTATTTT. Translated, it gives CASSPNWYSTQYF.

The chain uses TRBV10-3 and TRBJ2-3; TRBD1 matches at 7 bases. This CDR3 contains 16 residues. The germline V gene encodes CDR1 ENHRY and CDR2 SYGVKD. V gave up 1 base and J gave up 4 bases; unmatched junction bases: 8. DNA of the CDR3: TGTGCCATCAGTGAGTGGACAGGTCCGATCGCAGATACGCAGTATTTT. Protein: CAISEWTGPIADTQYF.

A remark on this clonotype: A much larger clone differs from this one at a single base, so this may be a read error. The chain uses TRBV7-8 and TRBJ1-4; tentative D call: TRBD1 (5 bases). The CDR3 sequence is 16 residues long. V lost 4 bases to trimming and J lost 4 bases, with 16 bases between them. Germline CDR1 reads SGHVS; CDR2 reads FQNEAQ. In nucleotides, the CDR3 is TGTGCCAGCAGCTCGCGGGAGGGGCGGGATAATGAAAAACTGTTTTTT. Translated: CASSSREGRDNEKLFF.

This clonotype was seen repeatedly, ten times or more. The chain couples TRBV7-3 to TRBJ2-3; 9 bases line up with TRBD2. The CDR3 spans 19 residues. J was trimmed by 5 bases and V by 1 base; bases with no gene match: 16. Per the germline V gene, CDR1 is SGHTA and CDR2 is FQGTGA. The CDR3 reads CASSLKPISREGIRDTQYF. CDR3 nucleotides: TGTGCCAGCAGCTTAAAACCGATCTCGCGGGAGGGCATAAGAGATACGCAGTATTTT.

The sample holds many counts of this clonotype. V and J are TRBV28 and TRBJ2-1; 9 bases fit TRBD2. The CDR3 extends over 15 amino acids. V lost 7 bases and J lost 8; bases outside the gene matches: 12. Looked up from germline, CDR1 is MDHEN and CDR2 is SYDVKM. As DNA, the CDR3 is TGTGCCAGCAAGGAGCGGGGGGCCGGCATTCATGAGCAGTTCTTC. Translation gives CASKERGAGIHEQFF.

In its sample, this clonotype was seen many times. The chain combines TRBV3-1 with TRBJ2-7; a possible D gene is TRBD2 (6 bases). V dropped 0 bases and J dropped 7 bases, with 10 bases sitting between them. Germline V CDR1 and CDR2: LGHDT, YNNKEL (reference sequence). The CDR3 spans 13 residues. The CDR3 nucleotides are TGTGCCAGCAGCCAAGATCTCAGCGGGGAGCAGTACTTC. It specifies CASSQDLSGEQYF.

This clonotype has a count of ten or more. The CDR3 protein is CASSHVRENEQYF. DNA of the CDR3: TGTGCCAGCAGCCACGTCAGGGAAAACGAGCAGTACTTC. The chain carries TRBV4-2 and TRBJ2-7; weak D call: TRBD1 (5 bases). Germline V gives CDR1 LGHNA, CDR2 YNFKEQ. Deletions cut 3 bases from V and 5 bases from J, with 11 bases between. The CDR3 length is 13 residues.

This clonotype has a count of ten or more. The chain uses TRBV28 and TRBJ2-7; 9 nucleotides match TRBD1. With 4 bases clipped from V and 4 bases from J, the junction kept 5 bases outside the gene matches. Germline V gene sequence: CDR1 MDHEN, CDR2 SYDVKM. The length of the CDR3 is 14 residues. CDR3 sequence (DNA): TGTGCCAGCAGTTATCCGGGACAGGGATACGAGCAGTACTTC. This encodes CASSYPGQGYEQYF. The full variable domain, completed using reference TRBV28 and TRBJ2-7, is DVKVTQSSRYLVKRTGEKVFLECVQDMDHENMFWYRQDPGLGLRLIYFSYDVKMKEKGDIPEGYSVSREKKERFSLILESASTNQTSMYLCASSYPGQGYEQYFGPGTRLTVT.

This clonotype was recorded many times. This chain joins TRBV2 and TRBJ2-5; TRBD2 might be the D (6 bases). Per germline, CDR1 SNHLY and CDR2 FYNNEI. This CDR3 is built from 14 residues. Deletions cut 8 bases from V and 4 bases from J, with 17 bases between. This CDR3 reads CASRLVGGSETQYF. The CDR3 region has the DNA TGTGCCAGCCGACTAGTAGGAGGATCAGAGACCCAGTACTTC.

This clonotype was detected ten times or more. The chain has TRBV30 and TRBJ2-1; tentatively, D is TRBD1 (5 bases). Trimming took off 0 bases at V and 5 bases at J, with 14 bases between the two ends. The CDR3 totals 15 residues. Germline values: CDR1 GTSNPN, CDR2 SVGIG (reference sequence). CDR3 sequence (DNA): TGTGCCTGGAGTGTATCCTTCAGGGCGGACAATGAGCAGTTCTTC. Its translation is CAWSVSFRADNEQFF. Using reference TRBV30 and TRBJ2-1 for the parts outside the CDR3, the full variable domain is SQTIHQWPATLVQPVGSPLSLECTVEGTSNPNLYWYRQAAGRGLQLLFYSVGIGQISSEVPQNLSASRPQDRQFILSSKKLLLSDSGFYLCAWSVSFRADNEQFFGPGTRLTVL.

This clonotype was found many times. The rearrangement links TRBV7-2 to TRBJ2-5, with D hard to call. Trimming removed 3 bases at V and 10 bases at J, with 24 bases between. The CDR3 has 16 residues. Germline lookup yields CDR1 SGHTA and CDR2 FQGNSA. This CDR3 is CASSFATGRISVRQYF. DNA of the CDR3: TGTGCCAGCAGCTTTGCGACCGGTAGGATAAGTGTACGCCAGTACTTC.

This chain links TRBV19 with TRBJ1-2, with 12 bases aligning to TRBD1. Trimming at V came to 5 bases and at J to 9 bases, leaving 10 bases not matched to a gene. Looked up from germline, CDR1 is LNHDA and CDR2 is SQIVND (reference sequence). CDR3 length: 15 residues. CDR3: CASSHLGGTGGSYTF. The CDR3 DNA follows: TGTGCCAGTAGTCACCTTGGGGGGACAGGGGGCAGCTACACCTTC.